Shown below are 20 T cell receptor beta chains from a single sample sequenced in a study of T cells expressing NK-cell markers. TCRdb reprocessed the 5' RACE reads; each CDR3 protein has one entry and no DNA is given. The ten top clones account for 20%, within a sample of roughly 150,000 distinct CDR3 sequences. Sequenced sample: blood T cells: a sorted CD56 or NKG2C T cell subset, CD4+ or CD8+ T cells, or bulk PBMC T cells (not recorded which). These receptors came from a man aged 18 to 69 in good health.

The J gene is TRBJ1-1, the V gene TRBV5-8; TCRdb's assignment of TRBD1 cannot be checked, as there is no DNA. Germline assignment: CDR1 SGHTS and CDR2 YDEGEE. The CDR3 totals 16 residues. The CDR3 protein is CASSHRDRALSTEAFF.

The V gene is TRBV7-3, the J gene TRBJ2-1; absent DNA, TCRdb's TRBD2 call cannot be checked. Germline CDR1 reads SGHTA; CDR2 reads FQGTGA. The CDR3 length is 15 residues. CDR3: CASSSRTSGEYEQFF.

The rearrangement links TRBV27 to TRBJ2-3; TCRdb names TRBD1, which stays unverified in the absence of DNA. This CDR3 spans 17 amino acids. Germline CDR1 reads MNHEY; CDR2 reads SMNVEV (reference sequence). The chain's CDR3 is CASTHIAFGGLTDTQYF.

The chain recombines TRBV5-1 with TRBJ2-5; checking the TCRdb D call of TRBD2 is not possible without DNA. The CDR3 is 15 amino acids. Germline V gene lookup returns CDR1 SGHRS and CDR2 YFSETQ. The CDR3 reads CASSLRGTSGETQYF.

The rearrangement joins TRBV12-3 or TRBV12-4 to TRBJ1-1; the D call of TRBD1 rests on TCRdb alone, since no DNA is present to check it. CDR3 length: 15 residues. The CDR3 here is CASSATGQGANEAFF.

The chain carries TRBV9 and TRBJ2-3; the D call from TCRdb, TRBD1, cannot be confirmed without DNA. CDR1 is SGDLS and CDR2 is YYNGEE in the germline V gene. The CDR3 extends over 20 amino acids. CDR3 protein: CASSVEGGASLATSTDTQYF.

This sequence joins TRBV6-1 and TRBJ2-2; TCRdb lists TRBD1, though no DNA is available to test this call. This CDR3 has 15 amino acids. Germline lookup yields CDR1 MNHNS and CDR2 SASEGT. Here the CDR3 reads CASKMTGSNTGELFF.

The CDR3: CASSVTGTGEAFF. This chain joins TRBV9 and TRBJ1-1; with no DNA, the TCRdb D assignment of TRBD1 cannot be verified. The germline V gene encodes CDR1 SGDLS and CDR2 YYNGEE. CDR3 length: 13 residues.

This chain joins TRBV20-1 and TRBJ2-7; TCRdb names TRBD1, which stays unverified in the absence of DNA. CDR1 DFQATT and CDR2 SNEGSKA come from the germline V gene (reference sequence). This CDR3 has 15 amino acids. CDR3 residues: CSANGIQAISYEQYF.

This chain joins TRBV15 and TRBJ1-4; the D call of TRBD1 rests on TCRdb alone, since no DNA is present to check it. The V gene's germline CDR1 is LNHNV and CDR2 YYDKDF (reference sequence). The CDR3 is made up of 15 amino acids. This CDR3 is CATSSSGTGTEKLFF. The full variable domain, with the rest looked up from reference TRBV15 and TRBJ1-4, is DAMVIQNPRYQVTQFGKPVTLSCSQTLNHNVMYWYQQKSSQAPKLLFHYYDKDFNNEADTPDNFQSRRPNTSFCFLDIRSPGLGDTAMYLCATSSSGTGTEKLFFGSGTQLSVL.

The chain couples TRBV13 to TRBJ2-2; TCRdb's assignment of TRBD1 cannot be checked, as there is no DNA. This CDR3 region has 15 residues. CDR1 and CDR2 from the germline V gene are PRHDT and FYEKMQ (reference sequence). The CDR3 sequence is CASSQRTGVFGELFF.

This chain connects TRBV15 to TRBJ1-6; TCRdb selects TRBD1, and the lack of DNA leaves this call unchecked. The CDR3 has 13 amino acids. The germline CDR1 and CDR2 sequences are LNHNV and YYDKDF (reference sequence). CDR3 loop: CATRGTGGVPLHF. The variable domain in full, completed from reference TRBV15 and TRBJ1-6, reads DAMVIQNPRYQVTQFGKPVTLSCSQTLNHNVMYWYQQKSSQAPKLLFHYYDKDFNNEADTPDNFQSRRPNTSFCFLDIRSPGLGDTAMYLCATRGTGGVPLHFGNGTRLTVT.

This chain uses TRBV5-1 with TRBJ2-7; TCRdb gives TRBD1 as the D gene, but with no DNA this cannot be confirmed. CDR1 is SGHRS, CDR2 YFSETQ, per germline. The CDR3 has 14 amino acids. The CDR3 protein is CASSYGQGGYEQYF.

The chain is built from TRBV3-1 and TRBJ1-1; no DNA is available, so the TRBD1 call from TCRdb remains unchecked. The germline V gene encodes CDR1 LGHDT and CDR2 YNNKEL (reference sequence). The CDR3 totals 15 residues. Here the CDR3 reads CASSQSRGPYTEAFF.

The V call is TRBV3-1, the J call TRBJ2-7. CDR3 length: 13 residues. Germline V gene sequence: CDR1 LGHDT, CDR2 YNNKEL (reference sequence). This CDR3 is CASSQVRSPWQYF.

The J gene is TRBJ1-1, the V gene TRBV12-3 or TRBV12-4; TCRdb lists TRBD1, though no DNA is available to test this call. The CDR3 spans 13 residues. The CDR3 spells CASSHIQGIEAFF.

The chain is built from TRBV7-9 and TRBJ2-3; TCRdb's D gene call, TRBD1, goes unchecked for lack of DNA. This CDR3 has 13 amino acids. Germline V gives CDR1 SEHNR, CDR2 FQNEAQ (reference sequence). This CDR3 reads CASSLGPGEREYF.

The chain uses TRBV25-1 and TRBJ2-1. The germline V gene encodes CDR1 MGHDK and CDR2 SYGVNS. This CDR3 spans 15 amino acids. CDR3 sequence reads: CASSEFIMGNNEQFF.

The genes are TRBV7-9 and TRBJ2-7; TCRdb calls TRBD2, which cannot be checked without DNA. The germline gives CDR1 SEHNR, CDR2 FQNEAQ (reference sequence). This CDR3 has 14 residues. This chain's CDR3 is CASSSVRGGYEQYF. Drawing the rest from reference TRBV7-9 and TRBJ2-7, the complete variable domain is DTGVSQNPRHKITKRGQNVTFRCDPISEHNRLYWYRQTLGQGPEFLTYFQNEAQLEKSRLLSDRFSAERPKGSFSTLEIQRTEQGDSAMYLCASSSVRGGYEQYFGPGTRLTVT.

The CDR3 is CASSFGRASGANVLTF. This rearrangement joins TRBV11-2 to TRBJ2-6; lacking DNA, the TRBD2 call made by TCRdb goes unchecked. This CDR3 has 16 residues. Germline V gene data show CDR1 as SGHAT and CDR2 as FQNNGV.